This T cell receptor beta chain was identified during a study of cytomegalovirus exposure and HLA in healthy donors. The CDR3 has 14 residues. The V gene's germline CDR1 is SNHLY and CDR2 FYNNEI. J was trimmed by 6 bases and V by 7 bases; bases with no gene match: 12. This PCR relied on a set of 60 Vbeta primers and 13 Jbeta primers. This table comes from immunoSEQ multiplex PCR, and its TCRdb copy is limited to in-frame clones, with some not included. The repertoire table contains around 48,000 clones. Regarding this clone: Antigen specificity is unknown.

General study findings and limits: Earlier results showed most TCR beta V segments being productive about 90% or about 30% of the time. The only immune exposure information that was available was CMV serostatus. The study labeled 164 TCR beta chains cytomegalovirus-associated. Most TCR sequences were uncommon, yet certain public TCRs appeared in many donors.

The receptor's source is a female donor in good health and CMV-seronegative. This chain joins TRBV2 and TRBJ2-7, with 7 nucleotides matching TRBD2. Specimen: PBMCs. The CDR3 bases are TGTGCCAGCATGAAGGAGCGGGGAGGGAGCGAGCAGTACTTC. It codes for CASMKERGGSEQYF.